The subject of this entry is one TCR beta chain. Its antigen remains unknown. This record comes from a study of cytomegalovirus exposure and HLA in healthy donors. As for the study in general: A later analysis reported the same platform for the approximately 110 validation repertoires and the roughly 700 first-cohort repertoires. Overall study results and limits: The listing of 150 to 200 TCR beta chains classed them as cytomegalovirus-associated. Within the 95 to 150 validation repertoires, first-cohort TCR clusters tended to co-occur, according to a later analysis. In vitro assays verified that a few CMV-associated chains recognized CMV antigens specifically.

Only in-frame clones appear in the TCRdb table, and some are missing; sequencing was by immunoSEQ multiplex PCR. Of approximately 220,000 clones listed, roughly 83% are singletons. Trimming took off 2 bases at V and 4 bases at J, with 8 bases between the two ends. Germline values: CDR1 SGHVS, CDR2 FQNEAQ. CDR3 length equals 13 residues. The material sequenced was PBMCs. This clonotype was sampled from a woman aged 25 to 39 in good health and CMV-seropositive. The rearrangement links TRBV7-8 to TRBJ1-2; unclear D gene. The CDR3 here is CASSLNDRYGYTF. The CDR3, as DNA: TGTGCCAGCAGCTTAAACGATCGCTATGGCTACACCTTC.